This T cell receptor beta chain emerged from a study of shared clonotypes between healthy human individuals (dated by TCRdb to the early 2020s). In terms of the full investigation: Three men and two women, aged 18 to 49 years, made up the cohort. Per donor, leukapheresis produced somewhere between about 0.94 and 9.5 billion PBMCs. To increase sequencing depth and limit assay-specific biases, different laboratories used diverse techniques to prepare libraries and sequence TCR repertoires. For each donor, CD4 naive and CD4 memory were each run on three plates, CD8 naive on two plates, and CD8 memory on one plate. The study deeply sequenced blood TCR repertoires of about 5 healthy adults to estimate repertoire size and the extent of clonotype sharing between individuals.

The donors were healthy, HIV-negative adults who had no recently reported acute infections or vaccinations. All donors were Caucasian adults living in Nashville, Tennessee, USA. CD4+ T cells were enriched by magnetic negative selection; naive cells were then positively selected on CD45RA, and the negative fraction formed the memory subset. After blood collection by leukapheresis, PBMCs were isolated using Ficoll-Histopaque density gradient centrifugation and then cryopreserved in the vapor phase of liquid nitrogen. Purity and quantity of every magnetically sorted T cell population were checked by analytical flow cytometry. Genomic DNA was isolated from each sorted fraction and quantified by UV absorbance on a Nanodrop 2000c. TCR CDR3 regions were amplified from genomic DNA by multiplex PCR using the deep immunoSEQ assay. For each cell subset, the extracted genomic DNA was distributed evenly across all wells of several immunoSEQ 96-well plates, and each plate served as one replicate. Each replicate PCR for sorted subsets received about 0.2 ug genomic DNA, equal to roughly 33,000 T cell genomes. Purified libraries were quantified with a Qubit 3.0 fluorometer, sized on a Bioanalyzer 2100, and re-quantified with the KAPA Library Quantification kit. Each immunoSEQ 96-well plate was sequenced on its own single-read 150-cycle Illumina NextSeq 550 flow cell. Regarding the original processing steps: Because the immunoSEQ output held only junctional sequences and lacked quality scores, the filtering could not match the filtering applied to full-length reads. Sequences were annotated with PyIR, a Python wrapper for IgBLAST v1.9, using IMGT germline references to assign V/J genes and CDR3. Reads with weak V/J assignments (E-value above 1e-6), missing CDR3, stop codons, out-of-frame junctions, or ambiguous translated residues were removed. A V3J clonotype was defined by an identical inferred V gene, J gene, and CDR3 amino acid sequence. The percentage overlap between two repertoires was calculated by dividing the number of shared unique clonotypes by the size of the smaller repertoire. Richness of each repertoire was evaluated using RTK rarefaction, the Chao1 estimator, and Recon v2.1 estimates of unobserved clonotypes. Generation probabilities were computed with OLGA for all TCRbeta clonotypes obtained by the gDNA method from several donors. TCRdb's version of the immuneACCESS table is confined to in-frame rearrangements and falls short of the full clone set. An unresolved V gene accounts for under half of the shortfall where checked; the remainder is of unknown origin. V and J calls and clone size follow that table, whereas D and trimming were derived from the DNA. This sample has some 2,000,000 clones in its table, and 85% to 95% of those were observed once. Jointly, the top ten make up around 0.13% of the sample.

V was cut back by 11 bases and J by 7 bases, leaving a gap of 14 bases between them. Reading from cysteine to phenylalanine, the CDR3 counts 11 amino acids. CDR3 DNA only is kept here, 33 bases in frame from base 1. Via the germline V gene, CDR1 is LGHNA and CDR2 YSLEER. The full study reports these points: About 5% of naive CD4, 3.5% of naive CD8, around 2.3% of memory CD4, and around 0.42% of memory CD8 clonotypes were shared across several donors. Because the study included a small number of donors, the genetic and exposure-history diversity represented was limited. Rarefaction of sorted-subset datasets indicated incomplete sequencing despite the large sequencing depth. Estimated clonotype richness was generally larger for naive than for memory subsets. Based on pairwise subsampling, the degree of clonotype sharing among donors was expected to be affected by sequencing depth. Clonotypes shared by all four sorted-subset donors showed higher generation probabilities than non-shared clonotypes. Only blood was sampled, and tissue TCR repertoires likely differ from those in blood.

Worth noting for this clone: Its antigen has not been determined. No base qualities exist here, and no much larger clone lies one base off it.

This receptor was identified in a man in his late teens or twenties in good health. Sequencing was done on a sample of naive CD4+ T cells sorted from blood. The cell subset or site label for this specimen denotes: CD45RA+ positively selected. The rearranged segments are TRBV4-3 and TRBJ1-1; D gene: possibly TRBD1, on 5 matching bases. The CDR3: CASEGFGEAFF. The DNA reads TGCGCCTCTGAGGGGTTCGGTGAAGCTTTCTTT.